This is a list of T cell receptor beta chains from one sample in a study of blood T cell repertoires in COVID-19. The assay was immunoSEQ multiplex PCR, and TCRdb's table has in-frame clones only and misses some. There are 120,000 to 150,000 clones in the sample; around 83% occur only once, and about 2.6% lies in the top ten. What was sequenced was peripheral blood. These receptors all stem from a human donor with acute or convalescent COVID-19. The donor label of this sample is uncertain. Both conserved end residues are part of each CDR3. Each record gives: clone size, J gene, D gene, V gene, CDR3 protein, CDR3 DNA. The D gene is left open where the match is weak. A clone size is listed for some rows: how often the clone was seen (once, few, many), or a class if it is expanded.

>-|TRBJ2-2|-|TRBV7-3
CASSSYTGNTGELFF
TGTGCCAGCAGCTCTTACACAGGGAACACCGGGGAGCTGTTTTTT
>-|TRBJ2-7|TRBD1|TRBV28
CASSEPGTGAVEQYF
TGTGCCAGCAGTGAACCCGGGACAGGGGCGGTCGAGCAGTACTTC
>-|TRBJ2-4|TRBD2|TRBV6-5
CASSSRLAGEMYIQYF
TGTGCCAGCAGTTCTCGACTAGCGGGAGAGATGTACATTCAGTACTTC
>-|TRBJ2-2|TRBD1|TRBV2
CASSLQGAPNTGELFF
TGTGCCAGCAGCTTACAGGGGGCTCCGAACACCGGGGAGCTGTTTTTT
>-|TRBJ2-5|-|TRBV5-6
CASSKDWKETQYF
TGTGCCAGCAGCAAAGACTGGAAAGAGACCCAGTACTTC
>few|TRBJ1-2|TRBD1|TRBV7-9
CASSPVPGTGGVYGYTF
TGTGCCAGCAGCCCCGTCCCCGGGACAGGGGGCGTCTATGGCTACACCTTC
>-|TRBJ2-4|TRBD2|TRBV7-2
CASSLFVAGGRAKNIQYF
TGTGCCAGCAGCCTGTTCGTAGCGGGGGGAAGAGCCAAAAACATTCAGTACTTC
>-|TRBJ1-5|-|TRBV5-4
CASSLDGGAGQPQHF
TGTGCCAGCAGCTTGGATGGGGGCGCAGGTCAGCCCCAGCATTTT
>-|TRBJ2-7|-|TRBV7-2
CASSSFGRGPYEQYF
TGTGCCAGCAGCTCCTTCGGGCGGGGGCCCTACGAGCAGTACTTC
>-|TRBJ1-4|-|TRBV9
CASSVGPGLEGEKLFF
TGTGCCAGCAGCGTAGGGCCGGGATTGGAGGGGGAAAAACTGTTTTTT
>-|TRBJ2-5|-|TRBV5-1
CASSGTGQSQETQYF
TGCGCCAGCAGCGGAACCGGACAGAGCCAAGAGACCCAGTACTTC
>-|TRBJ1-6|-|TRBV5-6
CASSLRGGVKSSPLHF
TGTGCCAGCAGCTTGCGGGGGGGCGTTAAGTCTTCACCCCTCCACTTT
>-|TRBJ2-5|TRBD2|TRBV24-1
CATSDGSSGGGETQYF
TGTGCCACCAGTGATGGTTCCAGCGGGGGGGGAGAGACCCAGTACTTC
>-|TRBJ1-4|-|TRBV18
CASSPPGPRGEKLFF
TGTGCCAGCTCACCACCTGGCCCGAGAGGGGAAAAACTGTTTTTT
>-|TRBJ1-5|-|TRBV2
CASSVRGGDQPQHF
TGTGCCAGCAGTGTCCGCGGGGGGGATCAGCCCCAGCATTTT
>-|TRBJ2-3|TRBD2|TRBV19
CASSRTSGQTDTQYF
TGTGCCAGTAGTCGGACTAGCGGCCAAACAGATACGCAGTATTTT
>-|TRBJ1-2|-|TRBV21-1
CASSKTGRGLGYTF
TGTGCCAGCAGCAAAACAGGCAGGGGGCTGGGCTACACCTTC
>-|TRBJ2-1|TRBD2|TRBV5-1
CASSLELAGGPNYNEQFF
TGCGCCAGCAGCTTAGAACTAGCGGGAGGACCAAACTACAATGAGCAGTTCTTC
>-|TRBJ1-1|-|TRBV4-3
CASSQDRTTNTEAFF
TGCGCCAGCAGCCAAGATAGGACAACAAACACTGAAGCTTTCTTT
>-|TRBJ2-7|-|TRBV7-9
CASSSRGSYEQYF
TGTGCCAGCAGTTCCCGCGGATCCTACGAGCAGTACTTC
>-|TRBJ1-5|TRBD1|TRBV30
CAWRQGAHQPQHF
TGTGCCTGGAGACAGGGGGCTCACCAGCCCCAGCATTTT
>-|TRBJ1-5|TRBD1|TRBV7-9
CASSPTGSNQPQHF
TGTGCCAGCAGTCCGACAGGGTCAAATCAGCCCCAGCATTTT
>-|TRBJ2-3|TRBD2|TRBV9
CASSVQPGLAGPTDTQYF
TGTGCCAGCAGCGTGCAACCGGGACTAGCGGGACCCACAGATACGCAGTATTTT
>-|TRBJ1-1|TRBD1|TRBV6-1
CASSEVPRTGGYTEAFF
TGTGCCAGCAGTGAAGTCCCCCGGACAGGGGGTTACACTGAAGCTTTCTTT
>-|TRBJ1-1|TRBD1|TRBV28
CASPRTGSNTEAFF
TGTGCCAGTCCCCGGACAGGCTCGAACACTGAAGCTTTCTTT
>-|TRBJ2-1|TRBD2|TRBV4-1
CASSDESRGGSSYNEQFF
TGCGCCAGCAGCGACGAGTCCCGAGGCGGGAGCTCCTACAATGAGCAGTTCTTC
>-|TRBJ1-2|-|TRBV30
CAWSVRPPSIDNNYGYTF
TGTGCCTGGAGTGTACGCCCGCCCTCCATTGACAATAACTATGGCTACACCTTC
>-|TRBJ2-1|TRBD1|TRBV3-1/TRBV3-2
CASSPGQSIEQFF
TGTGCCAGCAGCCCGGGACAGTCTATTGAGCAGTTCTTC
>once|TRBJ2-1|-|TRBV6-6
CASSVSGGVSNEQFF
TGTGCCAGCAGCGTATCGGGGGGCGTGTCCAATGAGCAGTTCTTC
>once|TRBJ1-1|-|TRBV7-2
CASSSQGTGTEAFF
TGTGCCAGCAGCAGTCAGGGTACTGGCACTGAAGCTTTCTTT
>-|TRBJ1-4|-|TRBV14
CASSFRVPNEKLFF
TGTGCCAGCAGCTTTCGGGTGCCTAATGAAAAACTGTTTTTT
>-|TRBJ2-7|TRBD1|TRBV7-2
CASSPGTGAYEQYF
TGTGCCAGCAGCCCGGGGACAGGGGCCTACGAGCAGTACTTC
>-|TRBJ1-3|TRBD1|TRBV23-1
CASSQSGDRAISGNTIYF
TGCGCCAGCAGTCAATCTGGGGACAGGGCCATCTCTGGAAACACCATATATTTT
>-|TRBJ1-1|TRBD1|TRBV6-2/TRBV6-3
CASSRPGQGAVDTEAFF
TGTGCCAGCAGTCGCCCGGGACAGGGGGCAGTGGACACTGAAGCTTTCTTT
>-|TRBJ2-5|TRBD1|TRBV19
CASNSGQGGAETQYF
TGTGCCAGTAACTCGGGACAGGGGGGAGCTGAGACCCAGTACTTC
>once|TRBJ2-7|TRBD1|TRBV6-2/TRBV6-3
CASSPPHRDSDF
TGTGCCAGCAGTCCACCCCACCGGGACAGTGATTTC
>-|TRBJ1-3|-|TRBV6-6
CASTSSGNTIYF
TGTGCCAGCACCTCCTCTGGAAACACCATATATTTT
>-|TRBJ1-1|TRBD1|TRBV11-2
CASSPRRGTGGWNTEAFF
TGTGCCAGCAGCCCCCGTCGGGGGACAGGGGGATGGAACACTGAAGCTTTCTTT
>-|TRBJ2-5|-|TRBV18
CASSPPGARWEETQYF
TGTGCCAGCTCACCACCGGGGGCGCGCTGGGAAGAGACCCAGTACTTC
>-|TRBJ1-1|-|TRBV28
CASTAWRRNTEAFF
TGTGCCAGCACCGCCTGGAGGCGGAACACTGAAGCTTTCTTT
>once|TRBJ1-2|-|TRBV20-1
CSVPSYGYTF
TGCAGTGTTCCATCCTATGGCTACACCTTC
>-|TRBJ2-7|-|TRBV6-5
CASSTEVPSYEQYF
TGTGCCAGCAGTACGGAGGTCCCTAGCTACGAGCAGTACTTC
>-|TRBJ1-5|-|TRBV27
CASSLMGRLSNQPQHF
TGTGCCAGCAGTTTAATGGGGCGTCTGAGCAATCAGCCCCAGCATTTT
>-|TRBJ1-1|-|TRBV6-5
CASRFRVNTEAFF
TGTGCCAGCAGATTCAGGGTGAACACTGAAGCTTTCTTT
>-|TRBJ1-6|-|TRBV14
CASSPNLHSPLHF
TGTGCCAGCAGCCCTAATCTACATTCACCCCTCCACTTT
>-|TRBJ2-5|TRBD2|TRBV15
CATSRDRPPIAGGGETQYF
TGTGCCACCAGCAGAGATCGCCCCCCTATTGCGGGAGGAGGCGAGACCCAGTACTTC
>-|TRBJ2-2|TRBD1|TRBV27
CASKDSGQITGELFF
TGTGCCAGCAAGGACTCGGGACAGATCACCGGGGAGCTGTTTTTT
>-|TRBJ2-7|-|TRBV7-2
CASSLDRQTVYEQYF
TGTGCCAGCAGCTTAGACCGACAGACTGTCTACGAGCAGTACTTC
>-|TRBJ2-6|-|TRBV29-1
CSVSESSGANVLTF
TGCAGCGTTTCGGAGAGCTCTGGGGCCAACGTCCTGACTTTC
>once|TRBJ2-5|-|TRBV6-2/TRBV6-3
CASSYYLGETQYF
TGTGCCAGCAGTTATTATCTCGGAGAGACCCAGTACTTC
>-|TRBJ1-4|TRBD1|TRBV7-9
CASSIRGGDEKLFF
TGTGCCAGCAGCATTCGAGGGGGCGACGAAAAACTGTTTTTT
>-|TRBJ1-3|-|TRBV4-2
CASSQEGGRAGNTIYF
TGTGCCAGCAGCCAAGAAGGTGGCAGGGCCGGAAACACCATATATTTT
>few|TRBJ2-1|TRBD2|TRBV3-1/TRBV3-2
CASSLGLAAYNEQFF
TGTGCCAGCAGCCTGGGACTAGCGGCATACAATGAGCAGTTCTTC
>-|TRBJ1-1|-|TRBV6-4
CASSEQGGGTEAFF
TGTGCCAGCAGCGAACAGGGCGGAGGCACTGAAGCTTTCTTT
>-|TRBJ1-2|-|TRBV15
CATSREGLANYGYTF
TGTGCCACCAGCAGAGAGGGACTAGCTAACTATGGCTACACCTTC